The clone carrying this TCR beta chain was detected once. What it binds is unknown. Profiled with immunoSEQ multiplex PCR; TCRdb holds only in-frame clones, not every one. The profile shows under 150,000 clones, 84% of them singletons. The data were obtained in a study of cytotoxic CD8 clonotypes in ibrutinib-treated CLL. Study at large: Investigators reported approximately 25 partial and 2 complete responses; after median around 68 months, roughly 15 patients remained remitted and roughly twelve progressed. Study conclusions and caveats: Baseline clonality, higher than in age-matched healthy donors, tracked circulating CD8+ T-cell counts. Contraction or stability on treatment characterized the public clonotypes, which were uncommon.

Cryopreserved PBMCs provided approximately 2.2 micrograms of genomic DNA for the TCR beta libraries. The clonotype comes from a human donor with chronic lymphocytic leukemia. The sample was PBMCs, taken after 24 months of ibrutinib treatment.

CDR3 bases: TGTGCCAGCAGTTACTGGACCCTGAACACTGAAGCTTTCTTT. Its protein product is CASSYWTLNTEAFF. J is TRBJ1-1 and V is TRBV6-6; D unresolved. The CDR3 runs 14 residues. V dropped 1 base and J dropped 0 bases, with 6 bases sitting between them. Germline assignment: CDR1 MNHNY and CDR2 SVGAGI (reference sequence).